A single sample is the source of the 2 T cell receptor beta chains below, sequenced in a study of T cell responses to AZD1222 COVID-19 vaccine. Using immunoSEQ multiplex PCR, the repertoire was profiled, and TCRdb retains in-frame clones only, with some absent. The sample has 150,000 or so clones; 91% are singletons. Specimen: peripheral blood, collected 28 days after the second AZD1222 dose. The receptors here all came from an adult who received the AZD1222 COVID-19 vaccine.

The chain combines TRBV9 with TRBJ2-3; TRBD1 might be the D (5 bases). V lost 0 bases and J lost 6, with 8 bases in between. The CDR3 loop spans 13 amino acids. Germline V lookup: CDR1 SGDLS, CDR2 YYNGEE. The CDR3 loop is CASSVEGRDTQYF. The CDR3 DNA reads as TGTGCCAGCAGCGTAGAGGGGCGGGATACGCAGTATTTT.

This sequence joins TRBV2 and TRBJ2-3; the D is unclear. V was cut by 2 bases and J by 0 bases, with 12 bases left in between. This CDR3 has 16 amino acids. Germline CDR1 SNHLY, CDR2 FYNNEI. CDR3 sequence (DNA): TGTGCCAGCAGTGAATTGGACGGTATTAGCACAGATACGCAGTATTTT. The encoded protein is CASSELDGISTDTQYF.